The clone carrying this T cell receptor beta chain has a single count. V lost 8 bases, J lost 8 bases, and 9 bases stayed unmatched. Germline V gene lookup returns CDR1 WSHSY and CDR2 SAAADI. CDR3 size: 13 residues. Here immunoSEQ multiplex PCR was the method, and the copy in TCRdb shows in-frame clones only, minus some. Here the sample spans about 140,000 clones, less than 90% being singletons. The sample originates from a study of control samples from healthy donors and cancer patients. The source of this sequence is a woman in her 30s in good health. The specimen sequenced was blood. The V and J genes are TRBV10-2 and TRBJ1-2, with 9 bases fitting TRBD1. This CDR3 is CASYAQGARGYTF. CDR3 nucleotide sequence: TGCGCCAGCTACGCACAGGGGGCGCGGGGCTACACCTTC.